What follows describes a single TCR beta chain. The data belong to a study of blood T cell repertoires in COVID-19. The CDR3 spans 14 residues. Trimming pared 4 bases from V and 2 bases from J, leaving 12 bases between. Germline-derived CDR1 and CDR2 are SGHTS and YDEGEE. Some clones are missing from TCRdb's copy, which holds only in-frame ones; the method was immunoSEQ multiplex PCR. The sample contains 200,000 to 250,000 clones, 70% to 85% of which appear only once. Self-reported history from a screening survey and questionnaire set each donor's cohort. Symptom resolution, clearance, or two negative PCRs marked the recovered donors of Cohort 3.

The sequencing input was PBMCs or T cells enriched from blood (not recorded which). This TCR derives from a man in his forties or fifties who had recovered from COVID-19. The chain is built from TRBV5-8 and TRBJ2-5; tentatively, D is TRBD1 or TRBD2 (5 bases each). The CDR3 is CASSVGRGQETQYF. The DNA of the CDR3 is TGTGCCAGCAGCGTGGGACGGGGTCAAGAGACCCAGTACTTC. The whole variable domain, filled in from reference TRBV5-8 and TRBJ2-5, reads EAGVTQSPTHLIKTRGQQATLRCSPISGHTSVYWYQQALGLGLQFLLWYDEGEERNRGNFPPRFSGRQFPNYSSELNVNALELEDSALYLCASSVGRGQETQYFGPGTRLLVL.